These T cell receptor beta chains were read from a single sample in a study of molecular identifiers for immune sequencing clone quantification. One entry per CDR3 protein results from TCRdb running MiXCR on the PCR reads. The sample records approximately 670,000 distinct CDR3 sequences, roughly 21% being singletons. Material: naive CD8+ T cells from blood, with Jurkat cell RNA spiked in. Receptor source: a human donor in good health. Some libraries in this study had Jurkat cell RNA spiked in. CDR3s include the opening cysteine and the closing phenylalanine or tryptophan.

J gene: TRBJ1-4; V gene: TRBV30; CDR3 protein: CACQAASGELFF
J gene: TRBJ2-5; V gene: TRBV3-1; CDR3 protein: CASSQAVSQETQYF
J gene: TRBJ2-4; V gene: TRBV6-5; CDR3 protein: CASSYVPGSDIQYF
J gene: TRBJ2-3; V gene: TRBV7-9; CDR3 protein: CASSPDSRLLPSTDTQYF
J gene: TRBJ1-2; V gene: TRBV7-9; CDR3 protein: CASSLKQINYGHTF
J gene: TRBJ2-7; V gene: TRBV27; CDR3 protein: CASSLTGVAEQYF
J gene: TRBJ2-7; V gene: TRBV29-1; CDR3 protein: CSVAGNSYEQYF
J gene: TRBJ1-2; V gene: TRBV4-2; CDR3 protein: CASSHLDGTNYGYTF
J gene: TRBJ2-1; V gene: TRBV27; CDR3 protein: CASRGQLGTYNEQFF
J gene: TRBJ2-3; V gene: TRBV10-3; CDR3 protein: CAISEVLQEDTQYF
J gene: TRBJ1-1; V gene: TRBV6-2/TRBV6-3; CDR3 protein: CASSPIGQGLVNTEAFF
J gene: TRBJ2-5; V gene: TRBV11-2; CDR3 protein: CASSLDPRQNQETQYF
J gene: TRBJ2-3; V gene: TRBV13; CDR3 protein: CASSSGGSLLTDTQYF
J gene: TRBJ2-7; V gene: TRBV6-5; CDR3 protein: CASSYREGASYEQYF
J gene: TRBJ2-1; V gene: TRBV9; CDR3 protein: CASSGGSNSRFF
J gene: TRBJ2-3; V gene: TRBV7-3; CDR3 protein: CASSLTGAGHTDTQYF
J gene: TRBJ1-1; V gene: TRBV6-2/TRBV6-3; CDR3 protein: CASSPDRGMNTEAFF
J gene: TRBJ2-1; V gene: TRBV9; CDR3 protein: CASSPKGGRNSYNEQFF
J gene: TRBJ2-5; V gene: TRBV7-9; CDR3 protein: CASSLRTGLETQYF
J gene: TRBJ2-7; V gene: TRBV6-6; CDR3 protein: CASTALDSYEQYF
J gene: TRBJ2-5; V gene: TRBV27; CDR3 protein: CASSYSFAGGNQETQYF
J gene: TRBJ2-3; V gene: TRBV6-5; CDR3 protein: CASSSPGQRQYF
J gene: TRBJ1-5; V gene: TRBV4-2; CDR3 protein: CASSQEYPTGQPQHF
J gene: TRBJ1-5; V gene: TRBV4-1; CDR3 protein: CASSQEPGDFVEPQHF
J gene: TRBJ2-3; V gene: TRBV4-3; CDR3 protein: CASSQEGRGPDTQYF
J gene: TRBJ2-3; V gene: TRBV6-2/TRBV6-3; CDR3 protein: CASTQPPGTRRDTQYF
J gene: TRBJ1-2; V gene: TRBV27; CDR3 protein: CASSPRTDLSWMGYTF
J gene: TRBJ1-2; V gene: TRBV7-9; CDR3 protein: CASSLGAGADYGYTF
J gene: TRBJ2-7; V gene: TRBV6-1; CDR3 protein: CASSALEQYF
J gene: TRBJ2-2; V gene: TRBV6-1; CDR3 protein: CASSESGQIYTGELFF
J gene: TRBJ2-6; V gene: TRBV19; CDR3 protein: CASSIMSSGANVLTF
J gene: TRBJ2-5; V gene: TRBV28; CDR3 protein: CASSLDGNQETQYF
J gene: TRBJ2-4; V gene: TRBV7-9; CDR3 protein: CASSFVGSGNIQYF
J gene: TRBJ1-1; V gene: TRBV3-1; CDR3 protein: CASSHPLENTEAFF